This TCR beta chain originates from a study of blood T cell repertoires in COVID-19 (dated by TCRdb to the early 2020s). A note on the overall study: Samples from collaborators originated in the United States, Italy and Spain and spanned both the acute and convalescent phases of COVID-19. A freely available public database, intended as a resource for researchers studying the immune response to SARS-CoV-2, is where the repertoires were released. The material from the prospective study consisted of cDNA or gDNA derived from T cells, B-cell-depleted T cells, or PBMCs. HLA class I and class II types, where available, came from metadata supplied by the sample provider rather than from assay-based typing. The dataset comprised deeply sampled blood TCRbeta repertoires from subjects exposed to, actively infected with, or recovered from COVID-19. Nearly every sample came with metadata listing a de-identified subject ID, COVID-19 status, age in years and sex. The samples were drawn from two sources: the first 160 participants of the ongoing ImmuneRACE study, and fewer than 1,500 subjects contributed by 6 global collaborators. The research as a whole found: The quantity of clinical and demographic metadata differed by source and by participant and was supplied without curation.

Per the germline V gene, ENHRY is the CDR1 and SYGVKD is the CDR2. There are 16 amino acids in the CDR3, from cysteine to phenylalanine inclusive. Left in the record is the CDR3 DNA by itself, 48 bases read in frame from the first base. Trimming takes 3 bases off V and 0 bases off J; junction bases not matched to a gene: 5. About this clone itself: There is no known antigen for this receptor. Base qualities are missing; no much larger clone stands one base away.

Each collaborating institution followed its own protocols to collect whole blood in K2EDTA tubes. For TCRbeta analysis, collaborator samples were shipped as frozen whole blood, as isolated PBMCs, or as DNA extracted from either sample type. TCRbeta CDR3 regions were amplified from genomic DNA by means of the immunoSEQ Assay, a bias-controlled multiplex PCR. Concerning the study's data processing: The number of nucleated cells in each sample was estimated by amplification of reference gene primers within the assay. To quantify the absolute abundance of each unique TCRbeta CDR3 rearrangement, sequence reads were collapsed and filtered. Productive Simpson clonality was computed per sample as the square root of Simpson's diversity index over productive rearrangements. Imported from immuneACCESS, the table was reduced by TCRdb to in-frame sequences with V and J called. These copies leave out some clones; in studies compared against another copy, an unresolved V gene accounts for under half, and the cause of the remainder is not known. D and trimming were read from the DNA, whereas the V and J calls and clone size are those reported in that table. Here the sample has tens of thousands of clones; 75% to 85% occur a single time. The ten largest clones add up to around 5.9% of the sample.

What was sequenced was peripheral blood. This TCR was recovered from a woman aged 55-69 years with acute or convalescent COVID-19. The sequence is built from TRBV10-3 and TRBJ1-3, and 7 junctional nucleotides match TRBD1. The CDR3 protein is CAISDVKGASGNTIYF. The nucleotide sequence is TGTGCCATCAGTGATGTAAAGGGGGCCTCTGGAAACACCATATATTTT.